These T cell receptor beta chains were read from a single sample in a study of cytomegalovirus exposure and HLA in healthy donors. Assay: immunoSEQ multiplex PCR; the TCRdb copy retains only in-frame clones and omits some. This sample has around 130,000 clones, with roughly 80% found just once. Material for sequencing was PBMCs. These receptors all come from a woman between 18 and 29 years old in good health and CMV-seronegative. Both conserved end residues are part of each CDR3. Each record gives: CDR3 protein, CDR3 DNA, V gene, D gene, J gene, clone size. A D gene is named only where the DNA matches it firmly. Size is omitted from some rows. Given values are once, few, many or a class for expanded clones.

CDR3 protein: CASSLALDTQYF
CDR3 DNA: TGTGCCAGCAGCTTGGCCCTCGATACGCAGTATTTT
V gene: TRBV5-4
D gene: NA
J gene: TRBJ2-3
clone size: NA

CDR3 protein: CASSLMSAGANQPQHF
CDR3 DNA: TGTGCCAGCAGCTTAATGTCCGCAGGGGCCAATCAGCCCCAGCATTTT
V gene: TRBV7-8
D gene: NA
J gene: TRBJ1-5
clone size: NA

CDR3 protein: CASSIRTGHEQYF
CDR3 DNA: TGTGCCAGCAGTATAAGGACAGGGCACGAGCAGTACTTC
V gene: TRBV27
D gene: TRBD1
J gene: TRBJ2-7
clone size: NA

CDR3 protein: CASSYSPDSPLHF
CDR3 DNA: TGTGCCAGCAGTTACTCTCCGGATTCACCCCTCCACTTT
V gene: TRBV6-5
D gene: NA
J gene: TRBJ1-6
clone size: NA

CDR3 protein: CASRSQANTEAFF
CDR3 DNA: TGTGCCAGCAGGTCCCAGGCGAACACTGAAGCTTTCTTT
V gene: TRBV7-3
D gene: NA
J gene: TRBJ1-1
clone size: NA

CDR3 protein: CASINGLTRGGYTF
CDR3 DNA: TGTGCCAGCATAAACGGCCTCACAAGGGGTGGCTACACCTTC
V gene: TRBV6-1
D gene: NA
J gene: TRBJ1-2
clone size: NA

CDR3 protein: CASSPRLTSYEQYF
CDR3 DNA: TGTGCCAGCAGCCCCCGACTTACCTCCTACGAGCAGTACTTC
V gene: TRBV5-5
D gene: NA
J gene: TRBJ2-7
clone size: NA

CDR3 protein: CASSQHRVSNEKLFF
CDR3 DNA: TGTGCCAGCAGTCAACACAGGGTTTCTAATGAAAAACTGTTTTTT
V gene: TRBV27
D gene: NA
J gene: TRBJ1-4
clone size: NA

CDR3 protein: CASTFWGGHEQYF
CDR3 DNA: TGTGCCAGCACATTTTGGGGGGGCCACGAGCAGTACTTC
V gene: TRBV2
D gene: NA
J gene: TRBJ2-7
clone size: NA

CDR3 protein: CASSPLGTGDTDTQYF
CDR3 DNA: TGTGCCAGCAGCCCGTTGGGGACAGGGGACACAGATACGCAGTATTTT
V gene: TRBV5-6
D gene: TRBD1
J gene: TRBJ2-3
clone size: NA

CDR3 protein: CASRAEYEQYF
CDR3 DNA: TGCGCCAGCAGGGCGGAATACGAGCAGTACTTC
V gene: TRBV5-1
D gene: NA
J gene: TRBJ2-7
clone size: NA

CDR3 protein: CASTRGTDTQYF
CDR3 DNA: TGCGCCAGCACCAGGGGCACAGATACGCAGTATTTT
V gene: TRBV5-1
D gene: NA
J gene: TRBJ2-3
clone size: NA

CDR3 protein: CASSDRVTGEQYF
CDR3 DNA: TGTGCCAGTAGTGACAGGGTAACGGGCGAGCAGTACTTC
V gene: TRBV19
D gene: TRBD1
J gene: TRBJ2-7
clone size: NA

CDR3 protein: CASSPSGDARFF
CDR3 DNA: TGTGCCAGTAGTCCGAGCGGGGACGCCAGGTTCTTC
V gene: TRBV19
D gene: TRBD2
J gene: TRBJ2-1
clone size: NA

CDR3 protein: CASSLGSGFRTEAFF
CDR3 DNA: TGTGCCAGCAGTTTAGGGTCAGGGTTTAGGACTGAAGCTTTCTTT
V gene: TRBV27
D gene: NA
J gene: TRBJ1-1
clone size: few

CDR3 protein: CASSKPGTGTKREPGELFF
CDR3 DNA: TGTGCCAGCAGCAAACCCGGGACAGGGACTAAGCGGGAGCCCGGGGAGCTGTTTTTT
V gene: TRBV11-3
D gene: NA
J gene: TRBJ2-2
clone size: NA

CDR3 protein: CASNYQGPNTEAFF
CDR3 DNA: TGTGCCAGTAATTATCAGGGGCCTAACACTGAAGCTTTCTTT
V gene: TRBV19
D gene: NA
J gene: TRBJ1-1
clone size: NA

CDR3 protein: CASSLEGDPSPLHF
CDR3 DNA: TGCGCCAGCAGCTTGGAAGGGGATCCTTCACCCCTCCACTTT
V gene: TRBV5-1
D gene: NA
J gene: TRBJ1-6
clone size: once

CDR3 protein: CAISEAYQPQHF
CDR3 DNA: TGTGCCATCAGTGAGGCGTATCAGCCCCAGCATTTT
V gene: TRBV10-3
D gene: NA
J gene: TRBJ1-5
clone size: NA

CDR3 protein: CASSLGAQGFYEQYF
CDR3 DNA: TGTGCCAGCAGCTTGGGAGCGCAGGGATTCTACGAGCAGTACTTC
V gene: TRBV5-8
D gene: NA
J gene: TRBJ2-7
clone size: NA

CDR3 protein: CASSHRGGDYEKLFF
CDR3 DNA: TGTGCCAGCAGTCATCGTGGGGGGGATTATGAAAAACTGTTTTTT
V gene: TRBV6-1
D gene: NA
J gene: TRBJ1-4
clone size: few

CDR3 protein: CASSQEDRGFGNTIYF
CDR3 DNA: TGTGCCAGCAGCCAGGAAGACAGGGGCTTTGGAAACACCATATATTTT
V gene: TRBV4-2
D gene: TRBD1
J gene: TRBJ1-3
clone size: NA

CDR3 protein: CAISEPPSEPYNEQFF
CDR3 DNA: TGTGCCATCAGTGAGCCCCCTAGCGAGCCCTACAATGAGCAGTTCTTC
V gene: TRBV10-3
D gene: NA
J gene: TRBJ2-1
clone size: NA

CDR3 protein: CSAGPGGTPSGYTF
CDR3 DNA: TGCAGCGCCGGGCCCGGGGGGACTCCCTCTGGCTACACCTTC
V gene: TRBV29-1
D gene: NA
J gene: TRBJ1-2
clone size: once

CDR3 protein: CASRWLAGPKNIQYF
CDR3 DNA: TGTGCCAGCAGATGGTTAGCGGGCCCCAAAAACATTCAGTACTTC
V gene: TRBV2
D gene: TRBD2
J gene: TRBJ2-4
clone size: NA

CDR3 protein: CARSSGGEGNTIYF
CDR3 DNA: TGTGCCAGAAGTTCCGGAGGTGAGGGAAACACCATATATTTT
V gene: TRBV5-3
D gene: NA
J gene: TRBJ1-3
clone size: NA

CDR3 protein: CASSLATGELFF
CDR3 DNA: TGTGCCAGCAGTTTAGCCACCGGGGAGCTGTTTTTT
V gene: TRBV6-5
D gene: NA
J gene: TRBJ2-2
clone size: NA

CDR3 protein: CASREDSIIYNEQFF
CDR3 DNA: TGTGCCAGTAGAGAGGACAGCATTATTTACAATGAGCAGTTCTTC
V gene: TRBV19
D gene: NA
J gene: TRBJ2-1
clone size: NA

CDR3 protein: CASSLWGQGLGGTEAFF
CDR3 DNA: TGTGCCAGCAGTTTATGGGGACAGGGCCTGGGAGGCACTGAAGCTTTCTTT
V gene: TRBV28
D gene: TRBD1
J gene: TRBJ1-1
clone size: NA

CDR3 protein: CASSSGTGAVYGYTF
CDR3 DNA: TGTGCCAGCTCATCGGGGACAGGGGCGGTCTATGGCTACACCTTC
V gene: TRBV18
D gene: TRBD1
J gene: TRBJ1-2
clone size: NA

CDR3 protein: CASSEIGGGEKLFF
CDR3 DNA: TGCGCCAGCAGTGAAATCGGAGGGGGCGAAAAACTGTTTTTT
V gene: TRBV6-1
D gene: TRBD1
J gene: TRBJ1-4
clone size: NA

CDR3 protein: CASTSQRAETQYF
CDR3 DNA: TGTGCCAGCACTAGCCAAAGGGCTGAGACCCAGTACTTC
V gene: TRBV6-1
D gene: NA
J gene: TRBJ2-5
clone size: NA

CDR3 protein: CASSLAGEGETQYF
CDR3 DNA: TGTGCCAGCAGCCTCGCCGGTGAGGGAGAGACCCAGTACTTC
V gene: TRBV7-9
D gene: NA
J gene: TRBJ2-5
clone size: NA

CDR3 protein: CASSPTGTRPSYEQYF
CDR3 DNA: TGTGCCAGCAGCCCTACCGGGACTAGGCCCTCCTACGAGCAGTACTTC
V gene: TRBV7-6
D gene: TRBD2
J gene: TRBJ2-7
clone size: NA

CDR3 protein: CASSPRQGRTEAFF
CDR3 DNA: TGTGCCAGCAGCCCGCGACAGGGAAGGACTGAAGCTTTCTTT
V gene: TRBV11-3
D gene: TRBD1
J gene: TRBJ1-1
clone size: NA

CDR3 protein: CASRRTGAYEQYF
CDR3 DNA: TGTGCCAGCCGACGGACAGGTGCCTACGAGCAGTACTTC
V gene: TRBV6-5
D gene: TRBD1
J gene: TRBJ2-7
clone size: NA

CDR3 protein: CASSDGREAGYTF
CDR3 DNA: TGCGCCAGCAGTGACGGCAGGGAGGCAGGCTACACCTTC
V gene: TRBV10-2
D gene: NA
J gene: TRBJ1-2
clone size: NA

CDR3 protein: CASSGPAQGTDTQYF
CDR3 DNA: TGTGCCAGCAGCGGGCCGGCACAGGGGACAGATACGCAGTATTTT
V gene: TRBV6-1
D gene: TRBD1
J gene: TRBJ2-3
clone size: NA

CDR3 protein: CASSLAVRNTEAFF
CDR3 DNA: TGTGCCAGCAGCTTGGCCGTCCGGAACACTGAAGCTTTCTTT
V gene: TRBV5-6
D gene: NA
J gene: TRBJ1-1
clone size: NA

CDR3 protein: CASSRGQGAAEAFF
CDR3 DNA: TGTGCCAGCAGCCGGGGACAGGGGGCCGCTGAAGCTTTCTTT
V gene: TRBV11-1
D gene: TRBD1
J gene: TRBJ1-1
clone size: NA

CDR3 protein: CASSEQEASGNTIYF
CDR3 DNA: TGTGCCAGCAGTGAACAGGAAGCCTCTGGAAACACCATATATTTT
V gene: TRBV2
D gene: NA
J gene: TRBJ1-3
clone size: NA

CDR3 protein: CASQNLGTDEKLFF
CDR3 DNA: TGCGCCAGTCAAAACCTAGGTACCGACGAAAAACTGTTTTTT
V gene: TRBV5-1
D gene: NA
J gene: TRBJ1-4
clone size: NA

CDR3 protein: CASSSDRGYSNEQFF
CDR3 DNA: TGTGCCAGCAGCAGCGACAGGGGGTATTCCAATGAGCAGTTCTTC
V gene: TRBV7-2
D gene: TRBD1
J gene: TRBJ2-1
clone size: NA

CDR3 protein: CASSSLLDPEQYF
CDR3 DNA: TGTGCCAGCAGCTCCTTACTAGATCCCGAGCAGTACTTC
V gene: TRBV11-2
D gene: NA
J gene: TRBJ2-7
clone size: NA

CDR3 protein: CATSRGLAGSYEQYF
CDR3 DNA: TGTGCCACCAGCAGGGGACTAGCGGGATCATACGAGCAGTACTTC
V gene: TRBV15
D gene: TRBD2
J gene: TRBJ2-7
clone size: NA

CDR3 protein: CAISESGQGSQPQHF
CDR3 DNA: TGTGCCATCAGTGAGTCGGGACAGGGGAGTCAGCCCCAGCATTTT
V gene: TRBV10-3
D gene: TRBD1
J gene: TRBJ1-5
clone size: NA

CDR3 protein: CASSPMTGAGNTIYF
CDR3 DNA: TGTGCCAGCAGCCCTATGACGGGGGCTGGAAACACCATATATTTT
V gene: TRBV2
D gene: NA
J gene: TRBJ1-3
clone size: NA

CDR3 protein: CASSRRSLRDTEAFF
CDR3 DNA: TGTGCCAGCAGCCGTAGGTCACTGCGGGACACTGAAGCTTTCTTT
V gene: TRBV9
D gene: NA
J gene: TRBJ1-1
clone size: NA

CDR3 protein: CASREGSTDTQYF
CDR3 DNA: TGTGCCAGCAGGGAGGGTAGCACAGATACGCAGTATTTT
V gene: TRBV11-3
D gene: NA
J gene: TRBJ2-3
clone size: NA

CDR3 protein: CASSLILEDEKLFF
CDR3 DNA: TGTGCCAGCAGCCTGATCTTGGAGGATGAAAAACTGTTTTTT
V gene: TRBV5-5
D gene: NA
J gene: TRBJ1-4
clone size: few

CDR3 protein: CASSVQGPPNYGYTF
CDR3 DNA: TGTGCCAGCAGTGTACAGGGCCCTCCTAACTATGGCTACACCTTC
V gene: TRBV27
D gene: NA
J gene: TRBJ1-2
clone size: NA

CDR3 protein: CASSPGAYEQYF
CDR3 DNA: TGTGCCAGCAGCCCCGGGGCCTACGAGCAGTACTTC
V gene: TRBV4-2
D gene: NA
J gene: TRBJ2-7
clone size: NA

CDR3 protein: CASSQVSGRAVNEQFF
CDR3 DNA: TGTGCCAGCAGCCAAGTAAGCGGGAGGGCGGTGAATGAGCAGTTCTTC
V gene: TRBV14
D gene: TRBD2
J gene: TRBJ2-1
clone size: NA